A selection of T cell receptor beta chains follows, all from one sample in a study of shared clonotypes between healthy human individuals. The assay was immunoSEQ multiplex PCR, and TCRdb's table has in-frame clones only and misses some. The sample records over 2 million clones, 85% to 95% being singletons. Sequencing was done on a sample of naive CD4+ T cells from PBMCs. These receptors all stem from a man aged 18 to 30 in good health. Some clones in this sample may be carry-over from other donors' samples. The CDR3 runs from the conserved cysteine through the conserved F or W. Each record gives: D gene, clone size, V gene, J gene, CDR3 DNA, CDR3 protein. D genes are given only for firm matches. Clone size, where shown, is once, few, many, or a class for clones that have expanded.

TRBD1	-	TRBV27	TRBJ2-7	TGTGCCAGCAGTTTTGGGGAACCGGGACAGGGGGCTGGCGAGCAGTACTTC	CASSFGEPGQGAGEQYF
TRBD1	-	TRBV4-2	TRBJ1-1	TGTGCCAGCAGCCCACGGGACAGGGCACTGAACACTGAAGCTTTCTTT	CASSPRDRALNTEAFF
-	once	TRBV6-5	TRBJ2-7	TGTGCCAGCAGGGGACCGACAGGTGTCTACGAGCAGTACTTC	CASRGPTGVYEQYF
TRBD1	-	TRBV6-6	TRBJ2-7	TGTGCCACCAAACCCGGGCAGGGGGCCTACGAGCAGTACTTC	CATKPGQGAYEQYF
TRBD2	-	TRBV2	TRBJ2-3	TGTGCCAGCAGTGGGCCTCGCGACGGGAGGCCCCCAGATACGCAGTATTTT	CASSGPRDGRPPDTQYF
-	-	TRBV11-1	TRBJ2-5	TGTGCCAGCAGCTCCCGTTTTGAGACCCAGTACTTC	CASSSRFETQYF
-	few	TRBV5-1	TRBJ2-5	TGCGCCAGCAGCTTGGACAGGCGAGAGACCCAGTACTTC	CASSLDRRETQYF
-	few	TRBV18	TRBJ1-1	TGTGCCAGCTCACGGGACGCTAACACTGAAGCTTTCTTT	CASSRDANTEAFF
-	-	TRBV7-2	TRBJ1-5	TGTGCCAGCAGCTTAAGGCAGGGAGGACAGCCCCAGCATTTT	CASSLRQGGQPQHF
-	-	TRBV2	TRBJ1-5	TGTGCCAGCAGTGATCTAAACCACAATCAGCCCCAGCATTTT	CASSDLNHNQPQHF
TRBD2	-	TRBV28	TRBJ2-1	TGTGCCATCCGGACTAGCGGGAGAACGAATGAGCAGTTCTTC	CAIRTSGRTNEQFF
-	-	TRBV9	TRBJ1-3	TGTGCCAGCAGCGGAGTATCCGGGACACCCCGCTCTGGAAACACCATATATTTT	CASSGVSGTPRSGNTIYF
-	-	TRBV12-2	TRBJ1-5	TGTGCAAGTCGCTCCCGGAAAAACACTTGTGATAGCAATCAGCCCCAGCATTTT	CASRSRKNTCDSNQPQHF
TRBD1	-	TRBV5-1	TRBJ1-1	TGCGCCAGCAGCCCTGGACAGGGCAACACTGAAGCTTTCTTT	CASSPGQGNTEAFF
TRBD1	once	TRBV19	TRBJ2-7	TGTGCCAGTAGTAACCGGGACAGGGCCTCCTACGAGCAGTACTTC	CASSNRDRASYEQYF
-	once	TRBV6-1	TRBJ1-4	TGTGCCAGCAGTGAAGGGATACGGACAAGACAGATCGAAAAACTGTTTTTT	CASSEGIRTRQIEKLFF
TRBD1	-	TRBV7-3	TRBJ2-5	TGTGCCAGCAGTTCCCTCGCCGGGACAGAAGAGACCCAGTACTTC	CASSSLAGTEETQYF
-	-	TRBV2	TRBJ1-4	TGTGCCAGCAGTGAAGCACGGGGGTTCGCTGAAAAACTGTTTTTT	CASSEARGFAEKLFF
-	-	TRBV4-3	TRBJ2-7	TGCGCCAGCAGCTACCGGGAAAACTCCTACGAGCAGTACTTC	CASSYRENSYEQYF
-	-	TRBV6-1	TRBJ1-2	TGTGCCAGCAGTGACCCAGGTCTCTACTATGGCTACACCTTC	CASSDPGLYYGYTF
-	-	TRBV6-1	TRBJ1-5	TGTGCCAGCAATGAAAACAGGCCCCAGCATTTT	CASNENRPQHF
TRBD1	once	TRBV30	TRBJ2-1	TGTGCCTGGGGAAGAGGGACAGCCAACAATGAGCAGTTCTTC	CAWGRGTANNEQFF
-	-	TRBV29-1	TRBJ2-7	TGCAGCGTTCGGTCATCGAACCTTTACGAGCAGTACTTC	CSVRSSNLYEQYF
TRBD1	-	TRBV18	TRBJ1-4	TGTGCCAGCTCACCCTCCACAGGGGTCGACGAAAAACTGTTTTTT	CASSPSTGVDEKLFF
TRBD1	-	TRBV29-1	TRBJ2-7	TGCAGCGTTGAAAACAGGGGGAGCTCCTACGAGCAGTACTTC	CSVENRGSSYEQYF
-	-	TRBV11-3	TRBJ2-1	TGTGCCAGCAGCTTAGAAGGAGAGCAGTTCTTC	CASSLEGEQFF
TRBD1	-	TRBV6-1	TRBJ1-5	TGTGCCAGCAGTGTCGGGACAGGGATCAATCAGCCCCAGCATTTT	CASSVGTGINQPQHF
-	-	TRBV9	TRBJ2-2	TGTGCCAGCAGCTCAAAGACTAGTCCGTCCGGGGAGCTGTTTTTT	CASSSKTSPSGELFF
-	-	TRBV7-2	TRBJ1-4	TGTGCCAGCAGCTTGCTGAGGCCAAACACTAATGAAAAACTGTTTTTT	CASSLLRPNTNEKLFF
-	-	TRBV5-1	TRBJ1-4	TGCGCCAGCAGCTTGGAGGAGGGGACTAATGAAAAACTGTTTTTT	CASSLEEGTNEKLFF
-	few	TRBV4-1	TRBJ2-7	TGCGCCAGCAGCCATCCCGGGGGTTCCTACGAGCAGTACTTC	CASSHPGGSYEQYF
-	once	TRBV19	TRBJ2-2	TGTGCCAGTACCACGATAGGAGGGCCCACCGGGGAGCTGTTTTTT	CASTTIGGPTGELFF
-	-	TRBV28	TRBJ1-5	TGTGCCAGCAGTTTAGAACAGGGCGGCTTTTATAGCAATCAGCCCCAGCATTTT	CASSLEQGGFYSNQPQHF
-	-	TRBV7-3	TRBJ2-3	TGTGCCAGCAGCTTAACGGGTGTCTTCACAGATACGCAGTATTTT	CASSLTGVFTDTQYF
TRBD1	-	TRBV7-3	TRBJ2-7	TGTGCCAGCAGTCGTACGACAGGGTACGAGCAGTACTTC	CASSRTTGYEQYF
-	few	TRBV28	TRBJ2-2	TGTGCCACCGCGCTTAGGAGAACCGGGGAGCTGTTTTTT	CATALRRTGELFF
TRBD2	-	TRBV27	TRBJ2-7	TGTGCCAGCAGCCAGCCCCGCGGGAGCTCCTACGAGCAGTACTTC	CASSQPRGSSYEQYF
-	-	TRBV7-3	TRBJ2-7	TGTGCCAGCAGCCCGCTGGGCGGGGGCCCCTACGAGCAGTACTTC	CASSPLGGGPYEQYF
-	-	TRBV28	TRBJ1-3	TGTGCCAGCCGGATCTCTGGAAACACCATATATTTT	CASRISGNTIYF
-	-	TRBV18	TRBJ1-2	TGTGCCAGCTCACCGTCAGGGGAGGGTCCAGTCTATGGCTACACCTTC	CASSPSGEGPVYGYTF
TRBD2	-	TRBV30	TRBJ2-7	TGTGCCTGGAGCGACCCTCGGGCTAGCGGGAGCTACGAGCAGTACTTC	CAWSDPRASGSYEQYF
-	few	TRBV2	TRBJ2-1	TGTGCCAGCACCGACCGCGGCAATGAGCAGTTCTTC	CASTDRGNEQFF
TRBD2	-	TRBV11-2	TRBJ2-5	TGTGCCAGCAGCTACTCCCGGACTAGCGGGAGTGAGACCCAGTACTTC	CASSYSRTSGSETQYF
-	-	TRBV28	TRBJ1-5	TGTGCCAGCGAGGGGGTCTGGCTCAATCAGCCCCAGCATTTT	CASEGVWLNQPQHF
-	-	TRBV28	TRBJ2-1	TGTGCCAGCAGTGCATCCGGGACTCCCCACAATGAGCAGTTCTTC	CASSASGTPHNEQFF
-	-	TRBV28	TRBJ2-1	TGTGCCAGCAGTTCTGGACGGTACAATGAGCAGTTCTTC	CASSSGRYNEQFF
-	-	TRBV6-6	TRBJ1-2	TGTGCCAGCAGTTACCAGTCAGGGGCTGGCTACACCTTC	CASSYQSGAGYTF
TRBD2	-	TRBV7-2	TRBJ2-2	TGTGCCAGCAGCTTAAGGATCATCGCGGGAGCCACCGGGGAGCTGTTTTTT	CASSLRIIAGATGELFF
-	-	TRBV7-6	TRBJ2-7	TGTGCCAGCAGCTTAGCGATAGGTAGCTCCTACGAGCAGTACTTC	CASSLAIGSSYEQYF
TRBD1	-	TRBV30	TRBJ2-2	TGTGCCCGTGAAAGGGACAGTAGGACCGGGGAGCTGTTTTTT	CARERDSRTGELFF
TRBD2	-	TRBV10-3	TRBJ2-2	TGTGCCACCTATAGCGGGAGGGGAGGCACCGGGGAGCTGTTTTTT	CATYSGRGGTGELFF
-	-	TRBV25-1	TRBJ1-2	TGTGCCAGCAGTGGGGGGGCTCGAACAGGGAAGTATGGCTACACCTTC	CASSGGARTGKYGYTF
TRBD1	few	TRBV5-4	TRBJ1-1	TGTGCCAGCGCGACAGGGGCGAACACTGAAGCTTTCTTT	CASATGANTEAFF